These 27 T cell receptor beta chains originate from one sample sequenced in a study of beta chain features in type 1 diabetes. Sequencing targeted expressed TCRB transcripts, as all isolated RNA had been reverse transcribed. Some clones are missing from TCRdb's copy, which holds only in-frame ones; the method was immunoSEQ multiplex PCR. The sample has around 400,000 clones; 10% to 15% are singletons. What was sequenced was naive CD4+ T cells from blood. The receptors stem from a man between 18 and 29 years old in good health.

The chain combines TRBV19 with TRBJ2-6; TRBD1 aligns across 10 bases. The CDR3 spans 18 residues. The germline CDR1 and CDR2 sequences are LNHDA and SQIVND (reference sequence). V lost 5 bases, J lost 0 bases, and 7 bases stayed unmatched. Written as DNA, the CDR3 is TGTGCCAGTAGTGATCCGGGACAGGGGAGCTCTGGGGCCAACGTCCTGACTTTC. Translation: CASSDPGQGSSGANVLTF.

The chain is built from TRBV18 and TRBJ1-1; no definite D call. Per the germline V gene, CDR1 is KGHSH and CDR2 is LQKENI. The CDR3 runs 14 residues. The germline V and J ends were trimmed by 0 bases and 1 base, with 6 bases remaining between them. CDR3 sequence: CASSPPSQNTEAFF. CDR3 sequence (DNA): TGTGCCAGCTCACCACCGTCCCAGAACACTGAAGCTTTCTTT.

The V gene is TRBV7-9, the J gene TRBJ2-3; 13 nucleotides line up with TRBD2. V shed 1 base and J 5 bases; nucleotides not matched to a gene: 6. Looked up from germline, CDR1 is SEHNR and CDR2 is FQNEAQ (reference sequence). The length of the CDR3 is 17 residues. The CDR3 is CASSLVTGTSGVDTQYF. In nucleotides, the CDR3 is TGTGCCAGCAGCTTAGTTACCGGGACTAGCGGGGTAGATACGCAGTATTTT. The variable domain in full, completed from reference TRBV7-9 and TRBJ2-3, reads DTGVSQNPRHKITKRGQNVTFRCDPISEHNRLYWYRQTLGQGPEFLTYFQNEAQLEKSRLLSDRFSAERPKGSFSTLEIQRTEQGDSAMYLCASSLVTGTSGVDTQYFGPGTRLTVL.

Only a few counts were recorded for this clone. V usage is TRBV7-2 and J usage is TRBJ2-6; perhaps TRBD1 as D (5 bases). There are 13 residues in the CDR3. The germline CDR1 and CDR2 sequences are SGHTA and FQGNSA. V lost 6 bases and J lost 2, with 5 bases in between. CDR3 nucleotide sequence: TGTGCCAGCAGGGACACTGGGGCCAACGTCCTGACTTTC. This encodes CASRDTGANVLTF.

The rearrangement joins TRBV30 to TRBJ2-1, with 8 bases lining up with TRBD1. J lost 9 bases, V lost 0 bases, and 7 bases had no gene match. The V gene's germline CDR1 is GTSNPN and CDR2 SVGIG (reference sequence). This CDR3 contains 14 residues. In nucleotides, the CDR3 is TGTGCCTGGAGTGTAGGGCAGGGGGCGGGTGAGCAGTTCTTC. Its protein product is CAWSVGQGAGEQFF. Filled out from reference TRBV30 and TRBJ2-1, the complete variable domain reads SQTIHQWPATLVQPVGSPLSLECTVEGTSNPNLYWYRQAAGRGLQLLFYSVGIGQISSEVPQNLSASRPQDRQFILSSKKLLLSDSGFYLCAWSVGQGAGEQFFGPGTRLTVL.

This clone was seen only a few times. Other DNA sequences from this sample encode an identical CDR3 as well. V and J are TRBV28 and TRBJ1-1; 8 nucleotides line up with TRBD1. Germline lookup yields CDR1 MDHEN and CDR2 SYDVKM. V lost 5 bases and J lost 5; bases outside the gene matches: 1. This CDR3 spans 12 amino acids. CDR3 protein: CASSTGGTEAFF. CDR3 sequence (DNA): TGTGCCAGCAGTACAGGGGGAACTGAAGCTTTCTTT. Full variable domain (rest looked up from reference TRBV28 and TRBJ1-1): DVKVTQSSRYLVKRTGEKVFLECVQDMDHENMFWYRQDPGLGLRLIYFSYDVKMKEKGDIPEGYSVSREKKERFSLILESASTNQTSMYLCASSTGGTEAFFGQGTRLTVV.

The chain links TRBV6-1 to TRBJ2-7, with D possibly matching TRBD2 (6 bases). This CDR3 is 14 amino acids long. Trimming removed 7 bases at V and 4 bases at J, with 17 bases between. CDR1 MNHNS and CDR2 SASEGT come from the germline V gene. The CDR3 bases are TGTGCCAGCAAACAACGGGTGGGGGGTTACGAGCAGTACTTC. The encoded protein is CASKQRVGGYEQYF.

The chain couples TRBV5-1 to TRBJ1-2; D call uncertain. The CDR3 is 14 residues long. The germline gives CDR1 SGHRS, CDR2 YFSETQ. The V end was cut by 4 bases, the J end by 0 bases, with 10 bases between. This chain's CDR3 is CASSPDGSNYGYTF. CDR3 in DNA: TGCGCCAGCAGCCCAGACGGGTCTAACTATGGCTACACCTTC.

This clone showed up just a few times. The chain uses TRBV28 and TRBJ2-7; 10 bases match TRBD1. The V segment lost 6 bases and the J segment 6 bases; nucleotides outside the gene matches: 11. The CDR3 totals 15 residues. CDR1 and CDR2 (germline): MDHEN, SYDVKM. DNA of the CDR3: TGTGCCAGCAGAGGGAAGGACAGGGGGGTAGGCGAGCAGTACTTC. Its translation is CASRGKDRGVGEQYF.

A remark on this clone: One end of the junction does not line up with germline, which may come from a read error. V usage is TRBV29-1 and J usage is TRBJ1-2; no firm D call. The germline V gene has CDR1 SQVTM and CDR2 ANQGSEA. This CDR3 is built from 13 residues. CDR3: CSVVRAIGIGFAF. Here the CDR3 DNA reads TGCAGCGTTGTGCGGGCCATCGGCATTGGGTTCGCCTTC.

The chain combines TRBV5-8 with TRBJ1-2; 8 bases map to TRBD1. The CDR3 length is 13 residues. V shed 4 bases and J 13 bases; nucleotides not matched to a gene: 12. Germline values: CDR1 SGHTS, CDR2 YDEGEE. CDR3 in DNA: TGTGCCAGCAGCCCGTGGGACAGGCCTCTCCGCACCTTC. Translating it yields CASSPWDRPLRTF.

The chain is built from TRBV5-5 and TRBJ1-5; 11 bases match TRBD1. With V trimmed by 2 bases and J by 6 bases, 7 bases remained unmatched. The CDR3 totals 16 residues. Looked up from germline, CDR1 is SGHKS and CDR2 is YYEKEE (reference sequence). CDR3 sequence: CASSFSPGQGGQPQHF. CDR3 bases: TGTGCCAGCAGCTTCTCACCGGGACAGGGGGGTCAGCCCCAGCATTTT.

The V call is TRBV30, the J call TRBJ1-2; tentative D call: TRBD1 (6 bases). Germline V lookup: CDR1 GTSNPN, CDR2 SVGIG (reference sequence). Trimming shortened V by 7 bases and J by 3 bases, and 9 bases separated the two germline ends. The CDR3 loop spans 11 amino acids. This chain's CDR3 is CASYRDYGYTF. In DNA, the CDR3 is TGTGCCTCCTACAGGGACTATGGCTACACCTTC.

The gene calls are TRBV30 and TRBJ2-5; D gene uncertain. V lost 3 bases and J lost 1, with 12 bases in between. Germline V gene data show CDR1 as GTSNPN and CDR2 as SVGIG (reference sequence). The CDR3 length is 14 residues. CDR3 nucleotide sequence: TGTGCCTGGAGCCCTACGATACTCCAAGAGACCCAGTACTTC. Translating gives CAWSPTILQETQYF.

The chain is built from TRBV14 and TRBJ1-1; D is unresolved. In germline, CDR1 is SGHDN, CDR2 FVKESK. The V end was cut by 4 bases, the J end by 1 base, with 7 bases between. This CDR3 comprises 13 residues. As DNA, the CDR3 is TGTGCCAGCAGCCCCAACTGGAACACTGAAGCTTTCTTT. Translating gives CASSPNWNTEAFF.

The sample holds a few counts of this clone. The chain employs TRBV30 and TRBJ1-6; tentative D call: TRBD1 (5 bases). Trimming took 3 bases from V and 9 from J, leaving 15 bases between them. CDR3 length: 14 amino acids. The germline V gene has CDR1 GTSNPN and CDR2 SVGIG (reference sequence). The CDR3 DNA sequence: TGTGCCTGGAGCCCCGGAGTCCAGGGTTCACCCCTCCACTTT. This encodes CAWSPGVQGSPLHF.

This clone was counted a few times. The chain combines TRBV7-6 with TRBJ2-1; 10 nucleotides agree with TRBD1. This CDR3 has 16 residues. Germline V gives CDR1 SGHVS, CDR2 FNYEAQ. After removal of 4 bases from V and 7 bases from J, the junction contained 10 bases not matched to a gene. Written as DNA, the CDR3 is TGTGCCAGCAGCTACAACCGGGACAGGGGAAGGAATGAGCAGTTCTTC. It codes for CASSYNRDRGRNEQFF.

In its sample, this clone was seen a few times. The chain is built from TRBV5-1 and TRBJ2-1; no reliable D call. The CDR3 covers 13 residues. Trimming removed 0 bases from V and 10 bases from J, with 11 bases in between. The germline CDR1 and CDR2 sequences are SGHRS and YFSETQ. The CDR3 spells CASSLGAVKEQFF. CDR3 in DNA: TGCGCCAGCAGCTTGGGCGCGGTGAAGGAGCAGTTCTTC.

This chain links TRBV7-3 with TRBJ1-1; tentative D call: TRBD1 (5 bases). The CDR3 is 15 residues long. CDR1 is SGHTA and CDR2 is FQGTGA in the germline V gene. The V end lost 5 bases, the J end lost 4 bases, and 17 bases lay between the germline ends. The CDR3 nucleotides read TGTGCCAGCAGCCCATCCGGGGGGTTGGGCACTGAAGCTTTCTTT. Its protein is CASSPSGGLGTEAFF.

The chain joins TRBV29-1 to TRBJ2-1; D ambiguous. The length of the CDR3 is 13 residues. CDR1 is SQVTM, CDR2 ANQGSEA, per germline. Trimming took off 2 bases at V and 5 bases at J, with 10 bases between the two ends. The CDR3 DNA reads TGCAGCGTTGAAAGTTTGGCAAACAATGAGCAGTTCTTC. It codes for CSVESLANNEQFF.

Only a few counts were recorded for this clone. The chain is built from TRBV21-1 and TRBJ1-6; TRBD1, the table's D call, lacks a check against the DNA. TRBV21-1 is a documented pseudogene. This CDR3 has 16 amino acids. The CDR3 bases are TGTGCCAGCAGCAAAGTTTGCAGGGGATATAATTCACCCCTCCACTTT. This codes for CASSKVCRGYNSPLHF.

This clone has only a few counts. V gene TRBV7-2 combines with J gene TRBJ2-7; TRBD2 aligns across 10 bases. This CDR3 is 14 amino acids long. Germline CDR1 reads SGHTA; CDR2 reads FQGNSA. V shed 5 bases and J 7 bases; nucleotides not matched to a gene: 8. CDR3 nucleotides: TGTGCCAGCAGCCCCAGCGGGAGGGCCCGGGAGCAGTACTTC. Its protein product is CASSPSGRAREQYF.

This clone showed up just a few times. The chain links TRBV15 to TRBJ2-7; TRBD2 matches at 7 bases. V lost 1 base to trimming and J lost 4 bases; unmatched junction nucleotides: 10. Germline V gives CDR1 LNHNV, CDR2 YYDKDF (reference sequence). The CDR3 spans 16 residues. Here the CDR3 reads CATSRVFAGAPYEQYF. DNA for the CDR3: TGTGCCACCAGCAGAGTTTTCGCGGGAGCCCCTTACGAGCAGTACTTC. Using reference TRBV15 and TRBJ2-7 for the parts outside the CDR3, the full variable domain is DAMVIQNPRYQVTQFGKPVTLSCSQTLNHNVMYWYQQKSSQAPKLLFHYYDKDFNNEADTPDNFQSRRPNTSFCFLDIRSPGLGDTAMYLCATSRVFAGAPYEQYFGPGTRLTVT.

The chain uses TRBV30 and TRBJ2-1; 12 bases are shared with TRBD2. Looked up from germline, CDR1 is GTSNPN and CDR2 is SVGIG (reference sequence). The CDR3 spans 19 residues. V dropped 1 base and J dropped 8; count of bases not matched to a gene: 18. CDR3 region: CAWSAYLAGGQFGKDEQFF. The DNA for the CDR3 is TGTGCCTGGAGTGCCTATCTAGCGGGGGGGCAGTTTGGAAAGGATGAGCAGTTCTTC. Filled out from reference TRBV30 and TRBJ2-1, the complete variable domain reads SQTIHQWPATLVQPVGSPLSLECTVEGTSNPNLYWYRQAAGRGLQLLFYSVGIGQISSEVPQNLSASRPQDRQFILSSKKLLLSDSGFYLCAWSAYLAGGQFGKDEQFFGPGTRLTVL.

The CDR3 DNA is TGTGCCAGCAGTGCGGACAGGGACACTGAAGCTTTCTTT. Translating it yields CASSADRDTEAFF. The chain carries TRBV6-5 and TRBJ1-1; 8 bases map to TRBD1. This CDR3 comprises 13 residues. Unmatched junction bases numbered 2, after V lost 5 bases and J lost 3 bases. Per germline, CDR1 MNHEY and CDR2 SVGAGI.

This clone showed up just a few times. The V and J genes are TRBV5-4 and TRBJ1-5, with D tentatively TRBD1 (6 bases). The CDR3 totals 16 residues. Trimming stripped 1 base from V and 0 bases from J, with 11 bases between. Germline CDR1 SGHNT, CDR2 YYREEE (reference sequence). DNA for the CDR3: TGTGCCAGCAGCTTGCTCCCAGGGGATAGCAATCAGCCCCAGCATTTT. This gives the protein CASSLLPGDSNQPQHF.

The chain carries TRBV5-6 and TRBJ2-3, with D perhaps TRBD1 (6 bases). There are 13 residues in the CDR3. Looked up from germline, CDR1 is SGHDT and CDR2 is YYEEEE. Trimming removed 2 bases at V and 6 bases at J, with 10 bases between. CDR3 coding DNA: TGTGCCAGCAGCTTAGGGGGACCTGATACGCAGTATTTT. As protein: CASSLGGPDTQYF.